These 15 T cell receptor beta chains were sequenced from one sample in a study of beta chain features in type 1 diabetes. Reverse transcription of all isolated RNA meant that expressed TCRB transcripts were sequenced. The protocol was immunoSEQ multiplex PCR, while the TCRdb copy is restricted to in-frame clones and leaves out a portion. The repertoire consists of around 500,000 clones, with about 30% occurring once and the leading ten covering roughly 0.066%. The sequenced sample consisted of naive CD4+ T cells from blood. These receptors came from a man between 18 and 29 years old in good health.

This clone was seen just once. This chain connects TRBV6-6 to TRBJ2-2; the D is unclear. Germline CDR1 and CDR2: MNHNY and SVGAGI (reference sequence). The CDR3 has 12 residues. The V gene lost 2 bases and the J gene lost 6 bases, with 4 bases spanning the gap. CDR3 loop: CASSYGAGELFF. In DNA form, the CDR3 reads TGTGCCAGCAGTTACGGTGCCGGGGAGCTGTTTTTT.

This chain joins TRBV4-3 and TRBJ2-7; possible D gene TRBD1, 5 bases. The V gene's germline CDR1 is LGHNA and CDR2 YSLEER. The CDR3 covers 15 residues. Trimming removed 0 bases at V and 2 bases at J, with 11 bases between. The CDR3 reads CASSQEPATAYEQYF. CDR3 sequence (DNA): TGCGCCAGCAGCCAAGAGCCCGCGACAGCCTACGAGCAGTACTTC.

CDR3 in DNA: TGTGCCATCAGACAAGGAGCTAGCACAGATACGCAGTATTTT. Its translation: CAIRQGASTDTQYF. The genes are TRBV10-3 and TRBJ2-3; D is ambiguous. Per germline, CDR1 ENHRY and CDR2 SYGVKD. The V end lost 6 bases, the J end lost 0 bases, and 10 bases lay between the germline ends. This CDR3 region has 14 residues.

CDR3 nucleotide sequence: TGTGCCAGCAGTTACCAAGGAAGTCTAGGCACAGATACGCAGTATTTT. Its translation is CASSYQGSLGTDTQYF. The genes are TRBV6-5 and TRBJ2-3; unclear D gene. This CDR3 has 16 amino acids. Trimming removed 2 bases from V and 1 base from J, with 13 bases in between. Per germline, CDR1 MNHEY and CDR2 SVGAGI.

The chain couples TRBV9 to TRBJ2-2, with unresolved D. The V gene's germline CDR1 is SGDLS and CDR2 YYNGEE. V was cut by 4 bases and J by 1 base, with 11 bases left in between. This CDR3 region has 15 residues. As DNA, the CDR3 is TGTGCCAGCAGCCCCCGAGAGCGGAACACCGGGGAGCTGTTTTTT. Protein sequence: CASSPRERNTGELFF.

V gene TRBV29-1 combines with J gene TRBJ1-1; D is ambiguous. Germline values: CDR1 SQVTM, CDR2 ANQGSEA. V was trimmed by 3 bases and J by 2 bases, leaving 13 bases between them. The CDR3 spans 14 residues. The CDR3 nucleotides are TGCAGCGTTGATACAAGAGGGATTAACACTGAAGCTTTCTTT. It codes for CSVDTRGINTEAFF.

The CDR3 coding sequence is TGTGCCAGCAGCCAAGACCCCCGGCCTAGCTCCTACGAGCAGTACTTC. Translated, it gives CASSQDPRPSSYEQYF. The chain carries TRBV4-2 and TRBJ2-7; no firm D call. This CDR3 is 16 amino acids long. Germline V CDR1 and CDR2: LGHNA, YNFKEQ. Trimming shortened V by 0 bases and J by 0 bases, and 12 bases separated the two germline ends.

The chain has TRBV29-1 and TRBJ2-1, with D possibly matching TRBD2 (6 bases). The CDR3 spans 16 residues. Per germline, CDR1 SQVTM and CDR2 ANQGSEA. Trimming took off 1 base at V and 6 bases at J, with 19 bases between the two ends. CDR3 sequence reads: CSVEAGPSAYLNEQFF. Here the CDR3 DNA reads TGCAGCGTTGAAGCAGGGCCTAGCGCCTATCTCAATGAGCAGTTCTTC.

The sample holds a few counts of this clone. The genes are TRBV30 and TRBJ1-5; 8 bases are shared with TRBD1. Germline trimming cut 2 bases from V and 4 bases from J; bases unmatched to any gene: 4. Germline assignment: CDR1 GTSNPN and CDR2 SVGIG (reference sequence). The CDR3 loop spans 14 amino acids. CDR3: CAWSSRTGNQPQHF. DNA for the CDR3: TGTGCCTGGAGTTCCCGGACAGGGAATCAGCCCCAGCATTTT. The full variable domain, its missing parts supplied by reference TRBV30 and TRBJ1-5, is SQTIHQWPATLVQPVGSPLSLECTVEGTSNPNLYWYRQAAGRGLQLLFYSVGIGQISSEVPQNLSASRPQDRQFILSSKKLLLSDSGFYLCAWSSRTGNQPQHFGDGTRLSIL.

This clone came up a few times. V is TRBV15 and J is TRBJ2-7; TRBD2 matches 8 bases. Unmatched junction bases numbered 7, after V lost 3 bases and J lost 0 bases. The length of the CDR3 is 16 residues. CDR1 and CDR2 (germline): LNHNV, YYDKDF (reference sequence). The DNA of the CDR3 is TGTGCCACCAGCAGTTGGGGAGCGGGAGACTCCTACGAGCAGTACTTC. It is translated as CATSSWGAGDSYEQYF.

The J gene is TRBJ2-2, the V gene TRBV18; 7 bases line up with TRBD2. Per germline, CDR1 KGHSH and CDR2 LQKENI. The trim removed 3 bases at V and 1 base at J, leaving 5 bases unmatched. The CDR3 sequence is 16 residues long. The CDR3 loop reads CASSPYASGNTGELFF. The CDR3 bases are TGTGCCAGCTCACCGTATGCTAGCGGGAACACCGGGGAGCTGTTTTTT.

The V and J genes are TRBV28 and TRBJ2-1; 13 bases fit TRBD2. The length of the CDR3 is 13 residues. V lost 6 bases, J lost 7 bases, and 0 bases stayed unmatched. Germline V lookup: CDR1 MDHEN, CDR2 SYDVKM. CDR3 DNA: TGTGCCAGCAGGACTAGCGGGAGGAATGAGCAGTTCTTC. It specifies CASRTSGRNEQFF.

This clone was seen more than once but under ten times. The chain carries TRBV4-2 and TRBJ2-5, with 12 bases identical to TRBD2. CDR3 size: 19 residues. CDR1 is LGHNA, CDR2 YNFKEQ, per germline. V shed 4 bases, J shed 4 bases, and the junction held 16 bases outside the gene matches. This CDR3 reads CASSRTGRLAGAEGETQYF. CDR3 sequence (DNA): TGTGCCAGCAGCCGGACAGGGAGACTAGCGGGAGCCGAGGGAGAGACCCAGTACTTC.

This chain links TRBV27 with TRBJ1-2, with 8 bases matching TRBD1. Germline V gene lookup returns CDR1 MNHEY and CDR2 SMNVEV (reference sequence). The CDR3 sequence is 18 residues long. The V segment lost 6 bases and the J segment 3 bases; nucleotides outside the gene matches: 18. CDR3: CASSPLPPRQGIYYGYTF. The CDR3 DNA reads as TGTGCCAGCAGCCCACTACCGCCCCGACAGGGGATTTACTATGGCTACACCTTC.

Points on this clone: Other DNA sequences in this specimen translate into the identical CDR3. V is TRBV5-1 and J is TRBJ2-5, with TRBD1 matching 8 bases. The length of the CDR3 is 13 residues. In germline, CDR1 is SGHRS, CDR2 YFSETQ. V trimming: 3 bases; J trimming: 2 bases; junction bases outside the gene matches: 0. The CDR3 region is CASSWTGQETQYF. The CDR3 DNA reads TGCGCCAGCAGCTGGACAGGGCAAGAGACCCAGTACTTC. The whole variable domain, remainder taken from reference TRBV5-1 and TRBJ2-5, is KAGVTQTPRYLIKTRGQQVTLSCSPISGHRSVSWYQQTPGQGLQFLFEYFSETQRNKGNFPGRFSGRQFSNSRSEMNVSTLELGDSALYLCASSWTGQETQYFGPGTRLLVL.